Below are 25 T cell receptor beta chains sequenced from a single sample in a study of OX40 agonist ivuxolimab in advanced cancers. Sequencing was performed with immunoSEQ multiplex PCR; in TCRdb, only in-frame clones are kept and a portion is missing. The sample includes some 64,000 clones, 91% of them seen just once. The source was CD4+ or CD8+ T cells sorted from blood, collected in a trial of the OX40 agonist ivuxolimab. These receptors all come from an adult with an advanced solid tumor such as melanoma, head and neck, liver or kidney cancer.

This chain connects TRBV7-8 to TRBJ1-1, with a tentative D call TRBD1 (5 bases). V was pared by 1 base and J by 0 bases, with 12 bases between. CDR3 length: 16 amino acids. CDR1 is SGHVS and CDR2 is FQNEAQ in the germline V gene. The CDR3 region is CASSLDSGGLNTEAFF. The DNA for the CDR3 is TGTGCCAGCAGCTTAGACAGCGGGGGTCTGAACACTGAAGCTTTCTTT. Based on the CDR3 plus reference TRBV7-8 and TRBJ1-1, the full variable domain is GAGVSQSPRYKVAKRGQDVALRCDPISGHVSLFWYQQALGQGPEFLTYFQNEAQLDKSGLPSDRFFAERPEGSVSTLKIQRTQQEDSAVYLCASSLDSGGLNTEAFFGQGTRLTVV.

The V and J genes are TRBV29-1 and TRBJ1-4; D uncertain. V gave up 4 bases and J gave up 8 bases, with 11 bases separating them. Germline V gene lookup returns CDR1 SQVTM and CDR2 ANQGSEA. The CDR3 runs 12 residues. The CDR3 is CSVGTLAEKLFF. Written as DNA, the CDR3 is TGCAGCGTTGGGACGTTGGCAGAAAAACTGTTTTTT.

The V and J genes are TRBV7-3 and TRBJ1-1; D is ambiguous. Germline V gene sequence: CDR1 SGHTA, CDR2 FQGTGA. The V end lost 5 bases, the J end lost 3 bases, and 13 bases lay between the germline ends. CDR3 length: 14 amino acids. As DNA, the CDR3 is TGTGCCAGCAGCCTACATTCGGGGTACACTGAAGCTTTCTTT. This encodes CASSLHSGYTEAFF.

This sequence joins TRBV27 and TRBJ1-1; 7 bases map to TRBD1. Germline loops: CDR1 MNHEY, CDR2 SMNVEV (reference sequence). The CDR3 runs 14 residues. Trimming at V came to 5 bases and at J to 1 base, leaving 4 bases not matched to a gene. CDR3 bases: TGTGCCAGCAGTCGACCAGGGGGGAACACTGAAGCTTTCTTT. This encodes CASSRPGGNTEAFF.

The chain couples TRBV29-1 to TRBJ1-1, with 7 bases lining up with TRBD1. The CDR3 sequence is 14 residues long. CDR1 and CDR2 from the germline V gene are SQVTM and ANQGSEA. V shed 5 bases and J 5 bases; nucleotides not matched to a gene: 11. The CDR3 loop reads CSVQRQGKKTEAFF. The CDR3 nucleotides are TGCAGCGTTCAACGACAGGGAAAGAAGACTGAAGCTTTCTTT.

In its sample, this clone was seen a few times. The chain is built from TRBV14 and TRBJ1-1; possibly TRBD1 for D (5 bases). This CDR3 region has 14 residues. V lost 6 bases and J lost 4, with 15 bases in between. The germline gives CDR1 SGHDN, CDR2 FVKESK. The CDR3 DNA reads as TGTGCCAGCAGGATGGGGGGTTCGAGCACTGAAGCTTTCTTT. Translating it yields CASRMGGSSTEAFF.

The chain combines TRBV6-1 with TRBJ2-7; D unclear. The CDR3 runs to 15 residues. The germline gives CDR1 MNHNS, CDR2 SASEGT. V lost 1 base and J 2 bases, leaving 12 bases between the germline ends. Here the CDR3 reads CASSEGAVSAYEQYF. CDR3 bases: TGTGCCAGCAGTGAAGGGGCCGTTTCCGCCTACGAGCAGTACTTC.

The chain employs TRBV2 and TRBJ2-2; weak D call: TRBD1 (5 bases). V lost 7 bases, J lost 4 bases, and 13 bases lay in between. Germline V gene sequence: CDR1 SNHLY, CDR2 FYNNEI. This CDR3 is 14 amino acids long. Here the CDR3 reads CASTLQGGTGELFF. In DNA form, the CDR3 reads TGTGCCAGCACTCTTCAGGGTGGCACCGGGGAGCTGTTTTTT.

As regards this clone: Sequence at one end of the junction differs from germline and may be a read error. This CDR3 is CASSSRLPPSSEQYF. The CDR3 DNA reads TGTGCCAGCAGCTCGAGACTACCCCCGTCCTCCGAGCAGTACTTC. V gene TRBV6-5 combines with J gene TRBJ2-7; D is possibly TRBD2 (5 bases). The germline gives CDR1 MNHEY, CDR2 SVGAGI. CDR3 length equals 15 residues.

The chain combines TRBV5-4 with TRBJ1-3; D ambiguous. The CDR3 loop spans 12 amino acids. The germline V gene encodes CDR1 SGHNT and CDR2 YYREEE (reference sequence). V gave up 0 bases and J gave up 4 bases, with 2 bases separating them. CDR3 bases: TGTGCCAGCAGCTTGGCGGGAAACACCATATATTTT. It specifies CASSLAGNTIYF.

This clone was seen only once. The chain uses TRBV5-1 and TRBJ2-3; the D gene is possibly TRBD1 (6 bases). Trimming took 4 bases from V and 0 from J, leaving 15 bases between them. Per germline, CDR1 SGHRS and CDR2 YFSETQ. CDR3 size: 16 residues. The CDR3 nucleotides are TGCGCCAGCAGCACCGGACAGCTTTCTAGCACAGATACGCAGTATTTT. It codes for CASSTGQLSSTDTQYF. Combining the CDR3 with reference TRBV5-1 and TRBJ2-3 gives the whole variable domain KAGVTQTPRYLIKTRGQQVTLSCSPISGHRSVSWYQQTPGQGLQFLFEYFSETQRNKGNFPGRFSGRQFSNSRSEMNVSTLELGDSALYLCASSTGQLSSTDTQYFGPGTRLTVL.

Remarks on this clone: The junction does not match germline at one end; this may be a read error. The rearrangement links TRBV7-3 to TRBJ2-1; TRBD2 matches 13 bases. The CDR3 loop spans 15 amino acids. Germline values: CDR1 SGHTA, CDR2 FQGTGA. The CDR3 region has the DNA TGTGCCAGCAGCGTAACTAGCGGGAGGGCCCATGAGCAGTTCTTC. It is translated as CASSVTSGRAHEQFF.

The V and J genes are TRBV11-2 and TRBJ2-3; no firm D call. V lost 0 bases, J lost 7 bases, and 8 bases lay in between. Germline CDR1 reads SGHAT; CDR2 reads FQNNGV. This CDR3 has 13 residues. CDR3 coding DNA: TGTGCCAGCAGCTTAGATTCGCCCAATACGCAGTATTTT. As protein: CASSLDSPNTQYF.

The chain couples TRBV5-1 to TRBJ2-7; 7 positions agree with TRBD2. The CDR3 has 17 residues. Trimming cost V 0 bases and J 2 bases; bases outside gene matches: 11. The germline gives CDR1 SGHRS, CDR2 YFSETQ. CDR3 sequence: CASSLALVGAGAYEQYF. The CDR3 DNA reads TGCGCCAGCAGCTTGGCCCTTGTAGGGGCGGGAGCCTACGAGCAGTACTTC.

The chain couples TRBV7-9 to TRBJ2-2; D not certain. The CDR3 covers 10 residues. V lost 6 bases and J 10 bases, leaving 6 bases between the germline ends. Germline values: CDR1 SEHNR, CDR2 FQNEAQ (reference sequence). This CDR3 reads CASSREELFF. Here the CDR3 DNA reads TGTGCCAGCAGTCGCGAGGAGCTGTTTTTT.

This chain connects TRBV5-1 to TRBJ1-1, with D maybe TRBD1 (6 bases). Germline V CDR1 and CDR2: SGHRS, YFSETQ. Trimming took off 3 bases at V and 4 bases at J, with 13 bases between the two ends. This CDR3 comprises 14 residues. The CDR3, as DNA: TGCGCCAGCAGCTCGAAGGGGGAGGGCACTGAAGCTTTCTTT. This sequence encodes CASSSKGEGTEAFF.

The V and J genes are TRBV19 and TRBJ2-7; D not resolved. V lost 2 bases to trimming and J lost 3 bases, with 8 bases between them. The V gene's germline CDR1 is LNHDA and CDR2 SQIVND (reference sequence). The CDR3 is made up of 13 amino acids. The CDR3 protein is CASSISVVYEQYF. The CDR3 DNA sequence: TGTGCCAGTAGTATATCGGTCGTCTACGAGCAGTACTTC.

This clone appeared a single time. Here the CDR3 reads CASSQGLGVGEQYF. The DNA for the CDR3 is TGTGCCAGCAGCCAGGGACTGGGTGTGGGCGAGCAGTACTTC. J is TRBJ2-7 and V is TRBV4-2, with TRBD2 as a possible D gene (6 bases). The CDR3 covers 14 residues. The V and J ends lost 3 bases and 6 bases respectively, with 15 bases between them. Germline CDR1 and CDR2: LGHNA and YNFKEQ.

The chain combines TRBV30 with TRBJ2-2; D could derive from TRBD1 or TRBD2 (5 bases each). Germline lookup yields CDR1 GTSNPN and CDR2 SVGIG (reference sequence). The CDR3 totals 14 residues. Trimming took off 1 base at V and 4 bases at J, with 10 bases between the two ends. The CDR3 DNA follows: TGTGCCTGGAGTGACGGGGCCATCACCGGGGAGCTGTTTTTT. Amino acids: CAWSDGAITGELFF. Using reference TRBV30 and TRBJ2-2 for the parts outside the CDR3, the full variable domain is SQTIHQWPATLVQPVGSPLSLECTVEGTSNPNLYWYRQAAGRGLQLLFYSVGIGQISSEVPQNLSASRPQDRQFILSSKKLLLSDSGFYLCAWSDGAITGELFFGEGSRLTVL.

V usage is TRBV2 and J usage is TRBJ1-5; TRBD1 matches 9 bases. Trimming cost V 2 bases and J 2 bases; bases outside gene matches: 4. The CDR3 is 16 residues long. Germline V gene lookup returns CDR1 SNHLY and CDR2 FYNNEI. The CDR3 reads CASSETGGEGNQPQHF. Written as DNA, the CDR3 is TGTGCCAGCAGTGAAACAGGGGGCGAGGGCAATCAGCCCCAGCATTTT.

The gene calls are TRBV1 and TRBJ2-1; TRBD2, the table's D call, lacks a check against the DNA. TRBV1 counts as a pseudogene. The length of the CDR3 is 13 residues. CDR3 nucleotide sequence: TGCACCAGCATGACTAGCGGCTCCAATGAGCAGTTCTTC. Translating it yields CTSMTSGSNEQFF.

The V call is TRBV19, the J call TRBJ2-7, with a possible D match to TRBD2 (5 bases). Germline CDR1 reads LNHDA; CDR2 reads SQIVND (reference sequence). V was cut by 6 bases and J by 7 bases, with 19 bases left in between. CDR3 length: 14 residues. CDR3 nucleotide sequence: TGTGCCAGTAGAGATGGAAGGGCGGCGGGTGAGCAGTACTTC. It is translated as CASRDGRAAGEQYF.

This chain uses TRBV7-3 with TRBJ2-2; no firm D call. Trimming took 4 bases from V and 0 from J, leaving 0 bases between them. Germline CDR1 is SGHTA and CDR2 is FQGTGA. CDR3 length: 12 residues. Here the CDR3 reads CASSSNTGELFF. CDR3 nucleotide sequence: TGTGCCAGCAGCTCGAACACCGGGGAGCTGTTTTTT.

CDR3 region: CASSLTTGQETQYF. The CDR3 region has the DNA TGTGCCAGCAGTTTAACTACGGGCCAAGAGACCCAGTACTTC. V usage is TRBV28 and J usage is TRBJ2-5; D is undetermined. Germline CDR1 MDHEN, CDR2 SYDVKM. There are 14 residues in the CDR3. V was shortened by 2 bases and J by 1 base, with 8 bases between the two germline ends.

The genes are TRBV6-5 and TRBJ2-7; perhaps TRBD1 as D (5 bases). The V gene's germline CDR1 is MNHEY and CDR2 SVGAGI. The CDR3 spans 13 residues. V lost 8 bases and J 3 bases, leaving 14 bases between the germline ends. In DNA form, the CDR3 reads TGTGCCAGCGGGCAGGGAAGTATCTACGAGCAGTACTTC. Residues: CASGQGSIYEQYF.